Here is one T cell receptor (beta chain) with its context. Its antigen is as yet unknown. The data are from a study of CD8+ T cells in alopecia areata. Study at large: Oral tofacitinib, 5 to 10 mg twice daily, was given in an open-label trial.

Reverse transcribed after extraction, RNA yielded cDNA as the sequencing template. The data were produced by immunoSEQ multiplex PCR, yet TCRdb's version contains in-frame clones alone and is incomplete. Of about 110,000 clones detected, around 50% appear once; the ten largest clones hold over 9%. Findings and limits, study-wide: Scalp samples also yield sequences of resident alphabeta T cells from normal skin. The link between baseline CD8+ expansion and response remains uncertain with one nonresponder.

Documented treatment: oral pan-JAK inhibitor, 5-10 mg twice daily. Punch biopsies of lesional scalp, plus peripheral blood, were taken from alopecia areata patients. The sequence was obtained from a human donor with alopecia areata. The source material was CD8+ T cells sorted from blood, sampled at week 24, from a patient treated with tofacitinib.

The CDR3 DNA follows: TGTGCCAGCAGCTTGAGGGAATTGGAGACCCAGTACTTC. Residues: CASSLRELETQYF. This chain uses TRBV5-4 with TRBJ2-5; D is undetermined. The CDR3 has 13 residues. The germline V gene has CDR1 SGHNT and CDR2 YYREEE (reference sequence). V lost 1 base and J lost 5, with 9 bases in between.